Listed below are T cell receptor beta chains from one sample, sequenced in a study of cytomegalovirus exposure and HLA in healthy donors. Clones were sequenced by immunoSEQ multiplex PCR, and TCRdb holds only the in-frame ones, with some missing. The sample holds 90,000 to 100,000 clones, around four fifths seen once. Sequences were obtained from PBMCs. All receptors come from a woman between 35 and 50 years old in good health and CMV-seronegative. Each CDR3 is given with its conserved first and last residue. D genes are given only for firm matches. Part of the rows lack a size; the others show once, few, many or a class for expanded clones.

d_call	j_call	v_call	clone_size	cdr3_aa
.	TRBJ1-2	TRBV7-2	.	CASSSSVVNYGYTF
.	TRBJ1-5	TRBV2	.	CASSDDSDNQPQHF
TRBD1	TRBJ1-2	TRBV27	.	CASSSTGDGRDGYTF
.	TRBJ2-3	TRBV28	.	CASRKGTYTDTQYF
.	TRBJ1-1	TRBV5-1	.	CASSLAHRHTEAFF
.	TRBJ1-5	TRBV27	.	CASSSGLQPQHF
TRBD1	TRBJ1-5	TRBV10-3	.	CAIGGTGDQPQHF
.	TRBJ1-1	TRBV4-2	.	CASSQFNLRNTEAFF
TRBD1	TRBJ2-5	TRBV7-2	.	CASSLGGQGVWETQYF
TRBD1	TRBJ2-7	TRBV4-1	.	CASSSGTGRSYEQYF
.	TRBJ1-5	TRBV15	.	CATSLRPPRQRVGQPQHF
TRBD1	TRBJ1-1	TRBV7-2	few	CASSHRQGGSGSMNTEAFF
.	TRBJ2-2	TRBV6-5	.	CASRGGLPGELFF
TRBD1	TRBJ2-7	TRBV25-1	once	CLPTQGARDEQYF
.	TRBJ1-1	TRBV6-5	.	CASSPTAMNTEAFF
TRBD1	TRBJ2-7	TRBV7-2	few	CASSRDRGREQYF
.	TRBJ2-5	TRBV13	.	CASSSFSGDKGTQYF